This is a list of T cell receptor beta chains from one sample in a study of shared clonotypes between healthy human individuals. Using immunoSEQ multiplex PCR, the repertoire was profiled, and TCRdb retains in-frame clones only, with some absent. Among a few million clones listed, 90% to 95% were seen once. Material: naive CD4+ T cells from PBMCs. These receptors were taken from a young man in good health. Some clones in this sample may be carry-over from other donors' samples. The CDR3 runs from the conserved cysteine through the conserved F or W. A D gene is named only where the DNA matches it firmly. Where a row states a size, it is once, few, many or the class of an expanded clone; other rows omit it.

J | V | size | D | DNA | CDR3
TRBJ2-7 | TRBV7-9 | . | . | TGTGCCAGCAGCTTAGAAGTAGGAGGAAGCTCCTACGAGCAGTACTTC | CASSLEVGGSSYEQYF
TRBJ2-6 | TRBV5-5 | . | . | TGTGCCAGCAGCTTGGCGACAGGCTCTGGGGCCAACGTCCTGACTTTC | CASSLATGSGANVLTF
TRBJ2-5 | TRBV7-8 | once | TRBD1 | TGTGCCAGCAGCCCCAGGGGGGAGACCCAGTACTTC | CASSPRGETQYF
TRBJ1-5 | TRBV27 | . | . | TGTGCCAGCGGTGAGTTGGAGCCCCAGCATTTT | CASGELEPQHF
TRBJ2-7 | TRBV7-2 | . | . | TGTGCCAGCAGCTTAGATCTCACAGTCTACGAGCAGTACTTC | CASSLDLTVYEQYF
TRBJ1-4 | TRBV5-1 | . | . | TGCGCCAGCAGCTTGTTGGGACTTCAGGAGGAAAAACTGTTTTTT | CASSLLGLQEEKLFF
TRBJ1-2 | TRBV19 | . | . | TGTGCCAGTAGTCAGACGAACTATGGCTACACCTTC | CASSQTNYGYTF
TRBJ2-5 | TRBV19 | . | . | TGTGCCAGTAGTACCCGGACCCTGGTAGAGACCCAGTACTTC | CASSTRTLVETQYF
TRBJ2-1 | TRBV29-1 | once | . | TGCAGCGGGACCGAGGTGAACGGGCCACGGAATGAGCAGTTCTTC | CSGTEVNGPRNEQFF
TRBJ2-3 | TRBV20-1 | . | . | TGCAGTGACGCCAGCACAGATACGCAGTATTTT | CSDASTDTQYF
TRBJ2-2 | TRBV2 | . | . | TGTGCCAGCAGTGATCGGCGGGACCCCGGGGAGCTGTTTTTT | CASSDRRDPGELFF
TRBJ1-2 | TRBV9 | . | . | TGTGCCAGCAGCGAGGGAGTTAGGGGCTACACCTTC | CASSEGVRGYTF
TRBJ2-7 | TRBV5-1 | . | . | TGCGCCAGCAGCTCGTCCGTATACCGGGAGTACTTC | CASSSSVYREYF
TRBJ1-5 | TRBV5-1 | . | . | TGCGCCAGCAGCTTGTGGGGGGATCAGCCCCAGCATTTT | CASSLWGDQPQHF
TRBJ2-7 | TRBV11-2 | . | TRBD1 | TGTGCCAGCAGCTTATCGGGACAGGGACCGCGCTACGAGCAGTACTTC | CASSLSGQGPRYEQYF
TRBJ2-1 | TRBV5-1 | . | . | TGCGCCAGCAGCTTGGAACAGGGGGAGGGCAATGAGCAGTTCTTC | CASSLEQGEGNEQFF
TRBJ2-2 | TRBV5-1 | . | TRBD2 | TGCGCCAGCAGCCCGGGGACTAGCGTGAACACCGGGGAGCTGTTTTTT | CASSPGTSVNTGELFF
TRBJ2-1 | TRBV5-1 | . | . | TGCGCCAGCAGCCGAGAGGGGTTCTACAATGAGCAGTTCTTC | CASSREGFYNEQFF
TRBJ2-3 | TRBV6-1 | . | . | TGTGCCAGCTGGGCCGCAGATACGCAGTATTTT | CASWAADTQYF
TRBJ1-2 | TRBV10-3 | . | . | TGTGCCATCAGTGAAGCGACGGATTATGGCTACACCTTC | CAISEATDYGYTF
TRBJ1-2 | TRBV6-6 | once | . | TGTGCCAGCACCCCGACCCCGAACTATGGCTACACCTTC | CASTPTPNYGYTF
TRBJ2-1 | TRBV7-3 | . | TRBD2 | TGTGCCAGCAGCTCGCGGGGGGCGGCTTCCTACAATGAGCAGTTCTTC | CASSSRGAASYNEQFF
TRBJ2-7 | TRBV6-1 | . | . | TGTGCCAGCAGTGCAGCCGAAGGGTTGGGGTACTACGAGCAGTACTTC | CASSAAEGLGYYEQYF
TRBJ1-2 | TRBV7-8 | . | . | TGTGCCAGCAGTCAGGTTAACTATGGCTACACCTTC | CASSQVNYGYTF
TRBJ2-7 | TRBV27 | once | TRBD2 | TGTGCCAGCAGCCGCGGAGGGGCTAGCGGGAGAAGGAACGAGCAGTACTTC | CASSRGGASGRRNEQYF
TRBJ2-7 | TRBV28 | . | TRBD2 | TGTGCCAGCAGTTTGACTAGCTTGGACGAGCAGTACTTC | CASSLTSLDEQYF
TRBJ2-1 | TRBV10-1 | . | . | TGCGCCAGCAGTGAGTCGGGGTTTGATGAGCAGTTCTTC | CASSESGFDEQFF
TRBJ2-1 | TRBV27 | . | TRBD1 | TGTGCCAGCAGCCCTGACAGGGGTGGCAATGAGCAGTTCTTC | CASSPDRGGNEQFF
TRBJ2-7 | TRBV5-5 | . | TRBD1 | TGTGCCAGCAGACAAAGGCCGGGACAGGGGGCAACGGGCTACGAGCAGTACTTC | CASRQRPGQGATGYEQYF